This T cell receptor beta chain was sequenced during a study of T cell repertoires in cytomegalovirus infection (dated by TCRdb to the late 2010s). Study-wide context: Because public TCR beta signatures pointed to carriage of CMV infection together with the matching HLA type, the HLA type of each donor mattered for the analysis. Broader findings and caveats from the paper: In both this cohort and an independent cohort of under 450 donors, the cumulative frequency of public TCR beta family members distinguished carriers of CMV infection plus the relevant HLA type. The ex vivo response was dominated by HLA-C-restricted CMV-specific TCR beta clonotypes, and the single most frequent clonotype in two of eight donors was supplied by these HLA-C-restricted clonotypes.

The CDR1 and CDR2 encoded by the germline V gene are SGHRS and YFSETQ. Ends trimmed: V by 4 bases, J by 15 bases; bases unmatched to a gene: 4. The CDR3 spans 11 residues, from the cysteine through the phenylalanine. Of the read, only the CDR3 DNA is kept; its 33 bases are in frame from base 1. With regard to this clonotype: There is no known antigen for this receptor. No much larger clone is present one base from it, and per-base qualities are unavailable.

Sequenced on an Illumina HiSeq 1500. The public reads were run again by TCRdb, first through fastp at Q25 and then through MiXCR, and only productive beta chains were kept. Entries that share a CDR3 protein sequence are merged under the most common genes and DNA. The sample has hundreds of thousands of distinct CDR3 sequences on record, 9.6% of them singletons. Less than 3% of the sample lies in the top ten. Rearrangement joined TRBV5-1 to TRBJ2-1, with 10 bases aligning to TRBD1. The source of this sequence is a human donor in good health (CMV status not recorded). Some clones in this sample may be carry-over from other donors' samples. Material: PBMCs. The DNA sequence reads TGCGCCAGCAGCCAGACAGGGGGCTGGTTCTTC. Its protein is CASSQTGGWFF.